The rows below give T cell receptor beta chains drawn from one sample of a study of high-grade serous ovarian cancer treatment subgroups. TCRdb's copy holds only in-frame clones and misses some; the assay was immunoSEQ multiplex PCR. This table has about 28,000 clones, under 90% appearing once. The specimen sequenced was tumor tissue. The receptors were gathered from a human donor with high-grade serous ovarian cancer. CDR3s include the opening cysteine and the closing phenylalanine or tryptophan. A D gene is named only where the DNA matches it firmly. Some rows mark clone size as missing; the rest say once, few, many or name a class of expanded clone.

TRBJ1-2,TRBV2,.,12,.,CASTREFDGYTF,TGTGCCAGCACTAGAGAGTTCGATGGCTACACCTTC
TRBJ2-7,TRBV15,.,18,TRBD2,CATSRDPPSGSSSYEQYF,TGTGCCACCAGCAGAGATCCGCCTAGCGGGAGCTCCTCCTACGAGCAGTACTTC
TRBJ2-2,TRBV6-6,once,13,.,CASRASNTGELFF,TGTGCCAGCCGAGCCTCGAACACCGGGGAGCTGTTTTTT
TRBJ2-1,TRBV19,.,12,.,CASSMVYNEQFF,TGTGCCAGTAGTATGGTGTACAATGAGCAGTTCTTC
TRBJ2-1,TRBV28,.,12,.,CASTRLDNEQFF,TGTGCCAGCACCCGACTAGACAATGAGCAGTTCTTC
TRBJ2-7,TRBV28,.,11,.,CASSLKADQYF,TGTGCCAGCAGTTTAAAAGCGGACCAGTACTTC
TRBJ2-2,TRBV7-2,.,15,.,CASSFTGLNTGELFF,TGTGCCAGCAGCTTCACAGGGTTGAACACCGGGGAGCTGTTTTTT
TRBJ2-3,TRBV6-5,.,13,TRBD2,CASRAGGTDTQYF,TGTGCCAGCAGGGCGGGAGGCACAGATACGCAGTATTTT
TRBJ1-4,TRBV6-5,.,15,TRBD1,CASSYRGQGGEKLFF,TGTGCCAGCAGTTACCGGGGACAGGGTGGTGAAAAACTGTTTTTT
TRBJ2-1,TRBV6-6,.,16,.,CASSYSKEGGDNEQFF,TGTGCCAGCAGTTACTCGAAGGAGGGGGGGGACAATGAGCAGTTCTTC
TRBJ1-3,TRBV6-5,.,13,.,CASKDFGRNTIYF,TGTGCCAGCAAAGACTTTGGTAGGAACACCATATATTTT
TRBJ2-1,TRBV12-2,.,12,.,CASRLREAEQFF,TGTGCAAGTCGCCTACGGGAGGCTGAGCAGTTCTTC
TRBJ2-7,TRBV29-1,once,13,TRBD2,CSVGSGSTYEQYF,TGCAGCGTTGGTAGCGGGAGTACCTACGAGCAGTACTTC
TRBJ1-5,TRBV6-6,.,12,.,CASSLDNQPQHF,TGTGCCAGCAGTCTTGATAATCAGCCCCAGCATTTT
TRBJ2-1,TRBV19,.,16,TRBD2,CASSIYWEERGNEQFF,TGTGCCAGTAGTATATATTGGGAGGAGCGGGGGAATGAGCAGTTCTTC
TRBJ2-3,TRBV15,.,16,TRBD2,CATTPLREGSTDTQYF,TGTGCCACCACCCCTCTACGGGAGGGTAGCACAGATACGCAGTATTTT
TRBJ2-5,TRBV5-1,.,14,.,CASSLEGRRETQYF,TGCGCCAGCAGCTTGGAAGGGAGGCGAGAGACCCAGTACTTC
TRBJ2-3,TRBV6-1,.,15,TRBD2,CASSRSGRAGDTQYF,TGTGCCAGCAGTCGCAGCGGGAGGGCCGGAGATACGCAGTATTTT
TRBJ2-2,TRBV11-2,few,14,.,CASSRTENTGELFF,TGTGCCAGTAGTCGTACGGAGAACACCGGGGAGCTGTTTTTT
TRBJ2-5,TRBV7-9,.,12,.,CASTNREETQYF,TGTGCCAGCACCAACAGAGAAGAGACCCAGTACTTC
TRBJ2-4,TRBV19,.,13,.,CASSTVTKNIQYF,TGTGCCAGTAGTACTGTAACAAAGAACATTCAGTACTTC
TRBJ2-2,TRBV21-1,.,14,.,CASRQRPNTGELFF,TGTGCCAGCCGACAGCGCCCGAACACCGGGGAGCTGTTTTTT
TRBJ1-1,TRBV5-5,.,15,.,CASSFSARENTEAFF,TGTGCCAGCAGCTTTTCCGCCAGGGAGAACACTGAAGCTTTCTTT
TRBJ2-7,TRBV27,.,15,TRBD1,CASRIPSTGTYEQYF,TGTGCCAGCAGGATACCTTCGACAGGGACCTACGAGCAGTACTTC
TRBJ2-7,TRBV20-1,.,10,.,CSQGRYEQYF,TGCAGTCAGGGTAGATACGAGCAGTACTTC
TRBJ1-2,TRBV7-2,few,14,TRBD1,CASSQTGGQSGYTF,TGTGCCAGCAGCCAAACAGGGGGCCAATCTGGCTACACCTTC
TRBJ1-1,TRBV7-8,.,15,.,CASTVSAGFSTEAFF,TGTGCCAGCACCGTGTCGGCGGGGTTCAGCACTGAAGCTTTCTTT
TRBJ1-5,TRBV7-9,.,15,.,CASSFPGAGDQPQHF,TGTGCCAGCAGCTTCCCCGGGGCCGGGGATCAGCCCCAGCATTTT
TRBJ1-1,TRBV5-1,.,15,.,CASSPTAGGNTEAFF,TGCGCCAGCAGCCCCACCGCGGGAGGGAACACTGAAGCTTTCTTT
TRBJ2-3,TRBV29-1,once,10,.,CSVDSGTQYF,TGCAGCGTTGATAGTGGTACGCAGTATTTT
TRBJ2-5,TRBV5-6,.,15,.,CASSLGLGFQETQYF,TGTGCCAGCAGCTTGGGACTGGGGTTTCAAGAGACCCAGTACTTC
TRBJ2-2,TRBV18,once,16,.,CASSPTLADNTGELFF,TGTGCCAGCTCACCAACTTTGGCAGACAACACCGGGGAGCTGTTTTTT
TRBJ2-7,TRBV6-1,few,15,.,CASSERAGVAYEQYF,TGTGCCAGCAGTGAAAGGGCAGGGGTTGCCTACGAGCAGTACTTC
TRBJ2-1,TRBV30,once,12,.,CAWSYSRDRQFF,TGTGCCTGGAGCTATTCCCGGGACCGACAGTTCTTC
TRBJ1-1,TRBV19,.,13,.,CASSSWLSTEAFF,TGTGCCAGTAGTAGTTGGCTTTCCACTGAAGCTTTCTTT
TRBJ1-2,TRBV9,.,15,TRBD1,CASSVAGDRVSGYTF,TGTGCCAGCAGCGTAGCCGGGGACAGGGTGAGCGGCTACACCTTC
TRBJ2-1,TRBV27,.,14,.,CASSDGSSYNEQFF,TGTGCCAGCAGCGACGGTAGCTCCTACAATGAGCAGTTCTTC
TRBJ2-1,TRBV20-1,.,10,.,CSLEGNEQFF,TGCAGTTTGGAGGGGAATGAGCAGTTCTTC
TRBJ2-7,TRBV6-5,.,13,.,CASSYTWTDEQYF,TGTGCCAGCAGTTACACCTGGACAGACGAGCAGTACTTC
TRBJ1-5,TRBV6-6,.,14,.,CAAAPASSNQPQHF,TGTGCCGCAGCACCCGCCTCTAGCAATCAGCCCCAGCATTTT
TRBJ1-1,TRBV5-1,.,16,.,CASSLVSRGGDTEAFF,TGCGCCAGCAGCTTGGTGTCAAGGGGTGGAGACACTGAAGCTTTCTTT
TRBJ2-4,TRBV21-1,.,12,.,CASCRGGNIQYF,TGTGCCAGCTGCAGGGGGGGGAACATTCAGTACTTC
TRBJ2-1,TRBV6-5,.,13,.,CASRGQGLGEQFF,TGTGCCAGCAGGGGCCAGGGTCTTGGTGAGCAGTTCTTC
TRBJ2-7,TRBV4-1,.,19,TRBD2,CASSQDSQLAGAFSYEQYF,TGCGCCAGCAGCCAAGATTCGCAACTAGCGGGGGCTTTCTCCTACGAGCAGTACTTC
TRBJ2-7,TRBV6-6,.,13,.,CASSTGISYEQYF,TGTGCCAGCAGTACCGGTATTTCCTACGAGCAGTACTTC
TRBJ1-3,TRBV6-6,few,15,.,CASSRGLISGNTIYF,TGTGCCAGCAGCCGGGGCCTTATCTCTGGAAACACCATATATTTT